Listed here is a single TCR beta chain. Its target is not known. The table came from immunoSEQ multiplex PCR; TCRdb's copy has only in-frame clones and leaves some out. The sample shows roughly 83,000 clones, less than 95% of them seen only once. This specimen belongs to a study of OX40 agonist ivuxolimab in advanced cancers. Findings and caveats of the study: In the 0.1 to 3.0 mg/kg range, CD4+ and CD8+ blood T cells had expanded clonally by week 6. Expanded clones belonging to CD8+ T cells outnumbered, on average, those of CD4+. Normalized expansion of T-cell clones was also low for some nonresponders.

Germline V gene lookup returns CDR1 SGDLS and CDR2 YYNGEE. The length of the CDR3 is 15 residues. V lost 5 bases and J lost 2; bases outside the gene matches: 8. The timepoints at which blood was sampled were baseline, cycle 4 day 1, and cycle 7 day 1. Sequencing was performed on CD4+ or CD8+ T cells sorted from blood, taken in a trial of the OX40 agonist ivuxolimab. This chain uses TRBV9 with TRBJ2-3, with TRBD2 matching 7 bases. This TCR came from an adult with an advanced solid tumor such as melanoma, head and neck, liver or kidney cancer. In DNA form, the CDR3 reads TGTGCCAGCAGGGGCGGGGGAGCGGACACAGATACGCAGTATTTT. Translated, it gives CASRGGGADTDTQYF.